Listed here are 20 T cell receptor beta chains from one sample, sequenced in a study of vaccination and CD4 T cells after COVID-19. The Oncomine TCR Beta short-read assay was what sequenced the DNA obtained from cultured CD4+ T cells. TCRdb independently ran MiXCR on the PCR reads; one entry per CDR3 protein. Of thousands of distinct CDR3 sequences detected, around 40% appear once; the ten largest clones hold 11% to 15%. Their antigens are not known. Treatment here: roughly 10-day PBMC culture with coronavirus spike peptide pools or control peptides (ViraFEST assay). Before the COVID-19 pandemic (2011-2018), CD4+ T cells were obtained from the unexposed donor. The sample comprised CD4+ T cells from blood, cultured in vitro. Source of these receptors: a human donor in good health.

This clonotype was counted once. The chain is built from TRBV20-1 and TRBJ2-2; 8 bases are shared with TRBD1. Unmatched junction bases numbered 11, after V lost 8 bases and J lost 3 bases. The CDR3 spans 15 residues. CDR1 is DFQATT and CDR2 is SNEGSKA in the germline V gene (reference sequence). In DNA, the CDR3 is TGCAGTATCCCCGGCGGGGACAGGCACACCGGGGAGCTGTTTTTT. Its translation is CSIPGGDRHTGELFF.

V gene TRBV6-1 combines with J gene TRBJ2-7; 7 nucleotides align to TRBD1. The CDR3 is 14 amino acids. Germline V CDR1 and CDR2: MNHNS, SASEGT. The trim removed 5 bases at V and 2 bases at J, leaving 6 bases unmatched. The CDR3 is CASSPSQGAYEQYF. In nucleotides, the CDR3 is TGTGCCAGCAGTCCCTCGCAGGGGGCCTACGAGCAGTACTTC.

This clonotype was picked up a small number of times. The rearrangement links TRBV5-8 to TRBJ2-7; D gene ambiguous. Germline lookup yields CDR1 SGHTS and CDR2 YDEGEE. Trimming took 0 bases from V and 6 from J, leaving 16 bases between them. This CDR3 contains 15 residues. The CDR3 DNA reads as TGTGCCAGCAGCTTGGACAGCTCGAGTCTCTCCGAGCAGTACTTC. Translated: CASSLDSSSLSEQYF.

The V call is TRBV4-2, the J call TRBJ2-1; TRBD2 matches at 11 bases. The J segment lost 7 bases and the V segment lost 3 bases, leaving 8 bases of the junction unmatched. Germline CDR1 reads LGHNA; CDR2 reads YNFKEQ. The CDR3 has 16 residues. The CDR3 DNA follows: TGTGCCAGCAGCCATATACTCGGGACTAGCGGAAATGAGCAGTTCTTC. It encodes CASSHILGTSGNEQFF.

There are a few counts of this clonotype. This chain uses TRBV25-1 with TRBJ1-1; TRBD1 might be the D (5 bases). Germline CDR1 MGHDK, CDR2 SYGVNS. The germline V and J ends were trimmed by 11 bases and 0 bases, with 7 bases remaining between them. CDR3 length equals 11 residues. As DNA, the CDR3 is TGTGCCGTGGGGGTGAACACTGAAGCTTTCTTT. Translation: CAVGVNTEAFF.

J is TRBJ1-2 and V is TRBV29-1; 8 positions match TRBD1. This CDR3 is built from 12 residues. V gave up 4 bases and J gave up 7 bases; unmatched junction bases: 5. Germline CDR1 is SQVTM and CDR2 is ANQGSEA. CDR3 in DNA: TGCAGCGTTGCAGGGGGCGTCGGTGGCTACACCTTC. It yields the protein CSVAGGVGGYTF.

This chain links TRBV19 with TRBJ2-7, with 14 bases that match TRBD2. Germline values: CDR1 LNHDA, CDR2 SQIVND (reference sequence). There are 18 residues in the CDR3. V lost 2 bases, J lost 3 bases, and 9 bases stayed unmatched. The CDR3 DNA is TGTGCCAGTAGTATACGGACTAGCGGGGGGCTCATCGGCTACGAGCAGTACTTC. It yields the protein CASSIRTSGGLIGYEQYF.

Only a few counts were recorded for this clonotype. The genes are TRBV27 and TRBJ1-2; 7 nucleotides line up with TRBD1. V was pared by 4 bases and J by 4 bases, with 6 bases of the junction left unmatched. From germline, CDR1 is MNHEY and CDR2 SMNVEV (reference sequence). The CDR3 contains 14 residues. CDR3 nucleotide sequence: TGTGCCAGCAGTTCTCAGACAGGGAGCTATGGCTACACCTTC. Protein: CASSSQTGSYGYTF.

The chain uses TRBV7-9 and TRBJ1-1; D is uncertain. The CDR3 is made up of 13 amino acids. Germline assignment: CDR1 SEHNR and CDR2 FQNEAQ (reference sequence). Trimming cost V 1 base and J 3 bases, with 6 bases left between them. In DNA form, the CDR3 reads TGTGCCAGCAGCTTAGATCGAGACACTGAAGCTTTCTTT. Encoded protein: CASSLDRDTEAFF.

The CDR3 reads CASSTQGARGNTIYF. The CDR3 DNA is TGTGCCAGCAGTACACAGGGGGCGCGGGGAAACACCATATATTTT. The chain couples TRBV6-1 to TRBJ1-3; TRBD1 matches 9 bases. Germline-derived CDR1 and CDR2 are MNHNS and SASEGT. There are 15 residues in the CDR3. The V gene end was trimmed by 5 bases and the J gene end by 4 bases; junction bases not matched to a gene: 6.

V and J are TRBV2 and TRBJ2-1; 12 bases line up with TRBD2. The germline V gene has CDR1 SNHLY and CDR2 FYNNEI. The CDR3 totals 15 residues. With V trimmed by 7 bases and J by 9 bases, 10 bases remained unmatched. The CDR3 nucleotides are TGTGCCAGCACCTTTAGGACTAGCGGGGAAAGTGAGCAGTTCTTC. Translated: CASTFRTSGESEQFF.

The chain joins TRBV2 to TRBJ2-5; D is unclear. This CDR3 has 13 amino acids. Germline V CDR1 and CDR2: SNHLY, FYNNEI. Deletions cut 4 bases from V and 13 bases from J, with 19 bases between. The CDR3 DNA sequence: TGTGCCAGCAGTGCCAGTACCCAATCCCCGGTGTACTTC. This translates into CASSASTQSPVYF.

This chain uses TRBV7-3 with TRBJ2-1; 8 bases match TRBD2. Germline V gives CDR1 SGHTA, CDR2 FQGTGA. The CDR3 totals 15 residues. Unmatched junction bases numbered 7, after V lost 5 bases and J lost 4 bases. CDR3 nucleotides: TGTGCCAGCAGCGGCGGGGGGCCTACGTACAATGAGCAGTTCTTC. This codes for CASSGGGPTYNEQFF.

The V call is TRBV14, the J call TRBJ1-1; D gene ambiguous. The V and J ends lost 0 bases and 4 bases respectively, with 12 bases between them. The CDR3 spans 15 residues. Germline CDR1 SGHDN, CDR2 FVKESK. CDR3 protein: CASSQESYGVTEAFF. The CDR3 nucleotides read TGTGCCAGCAGCCAAGAGTCGTACGGGGTCACTGAAGCTTTCTTT.

The V call is TRBV6-1, the J call TRBJ2-7; 7 nucleotides align to TRBD1. CDR1 and CDR2 from the germline V gene are MNHNS and SASEGT. CDR3 length equals 12 residues. The V and J ends lost 10 bases and 7 bases, in that order; junction bases with no gene match: 10. CDR3 sequence (DNA): TGTGCCACCTCAGGACAGGCGAGGGAGCAGTACTTC. Protein product: CATSGQAREQYF.

By sample fraction, this clonotype is large. The chain employs TRBV20-1 and TRBJ1-2; a possible D gene is TRBD1 (6 bases). This CDR3 contains 14 residues. Germline CDR1 and CDR2: DFQATT and SNEGSKA (reference sequence). The V end lost 1 base, the J end lost 4 bases, and 13 bases lay between the germline ends. CDR3 nucleotides: TGCAGTGCTAGAGGTGAACAGGGTCCCTATGGCTACACCTTC. The encoded protein is CSARGEQGPYGYTF.

This clonotype was detected a few times. The chain uses TRBV6-2 or TRBV6-3 and TRBJ2-7; D gene unclear. Trimming shortened V by 5 bases and J by 0 bases, and 14 bases separated the two germline ends. Germline assignment: CDR1 MNHEY and CDR2 SVGEGT. The CDR3 loop spans 15 amino acids. This CDR3 reads CASSAGVVSSYEQYF. The CDR3 region has the DNA TGTGCCAGCAGTGCCGGTGTGGTGAGCTCCTACGAGCAGTACTTC.

This sequence joins TRBV6-5 and TRBJ2-7, with 11 bases identical to TRBD2. The germline V gene has CDR1 MNHEY and CDR2 SVGAGI. J was trimmed by 3 bases and V by 2 bases; bases with no gene match: 9. This CDR3 has 17 residues. The CDR3 sequence is CASSYHPGTSGSYEQYF. In DNA, the CDR3 is TGTGCCAGCAGTTACCACCCTGGGACTAGCGGAAGCTACGAGCAGTACTTC.

V usage is TRBV2 and J usage is TRBJ1-5; 8 nucleotides align to TRBD1. V shed 7 bases, J shed 7 bases, and the junction held 6 bases outside the gene matches. The CDR3 loop spans 13 amino acids. Germline lookup yields CDR1 SNHLY and CDR2 FYNNEI. CDR3 nucleotide sequence: TGTGCCAGCAAGGTACAGGGGGACCAGCCCCAGCATTTT. This gives the protein CASKVQGDQPQHF.

A few counts support this clonotype. The genes are TRBV6-4 and TRBJ2-2; 9 nucleotides match TRBD2. With V trimmed by 4 bases and J by 2 bases, 5 bases remained unmatched. Per germline, CDR1 MRHNA and CDR2 SNTAGT. The CDR3 is made up of 16 amino acids. CDR3 nucleotides: TGTGCCAGCAGTGTTAGCGGGGGAGCTAACACCGGGGAGCTGTTTTTT. Its protein is CASSVSGGANTGELFF.